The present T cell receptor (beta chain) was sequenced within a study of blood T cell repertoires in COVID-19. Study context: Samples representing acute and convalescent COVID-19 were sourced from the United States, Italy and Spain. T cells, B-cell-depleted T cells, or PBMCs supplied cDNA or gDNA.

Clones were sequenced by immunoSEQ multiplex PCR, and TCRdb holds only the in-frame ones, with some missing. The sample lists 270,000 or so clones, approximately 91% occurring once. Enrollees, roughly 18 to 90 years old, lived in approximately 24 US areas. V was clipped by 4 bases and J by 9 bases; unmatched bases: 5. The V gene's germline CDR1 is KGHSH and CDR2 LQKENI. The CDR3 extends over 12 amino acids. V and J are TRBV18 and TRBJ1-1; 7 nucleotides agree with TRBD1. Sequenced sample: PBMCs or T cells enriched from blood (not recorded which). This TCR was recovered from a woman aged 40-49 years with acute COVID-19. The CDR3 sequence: CASSRQQGKAFF. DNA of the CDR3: TGTGCCAGCTCACGCCAACAGGGGAAAGCTTTCTTT.